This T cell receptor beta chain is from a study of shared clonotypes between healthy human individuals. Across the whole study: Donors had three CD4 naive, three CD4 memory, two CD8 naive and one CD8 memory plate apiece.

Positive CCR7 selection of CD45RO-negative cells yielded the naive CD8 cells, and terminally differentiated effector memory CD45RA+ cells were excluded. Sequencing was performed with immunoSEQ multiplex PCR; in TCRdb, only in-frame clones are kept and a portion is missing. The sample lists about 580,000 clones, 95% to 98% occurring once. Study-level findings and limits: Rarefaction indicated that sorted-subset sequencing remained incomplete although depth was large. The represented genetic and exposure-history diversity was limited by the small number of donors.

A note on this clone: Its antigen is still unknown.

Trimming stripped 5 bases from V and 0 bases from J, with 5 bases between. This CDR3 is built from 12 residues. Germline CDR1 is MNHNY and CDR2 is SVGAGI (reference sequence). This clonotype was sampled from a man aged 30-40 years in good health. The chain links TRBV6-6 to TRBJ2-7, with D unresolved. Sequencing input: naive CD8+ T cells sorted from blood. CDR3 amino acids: CASSATSYEQYF. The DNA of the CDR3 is TGTGCCAGCAGTGCTACCTCCTACGAGCAGTACTTC.